These 2 T cell receptor beta chains were all obtained from the same sample, sequenced in a study of memory CD4+ T cells and cytomegalovirus serostatus. Profiling relied on immunoSEQ multiplex PCR, and the TCRdb table lists in-frame clones only, not all of them. The table records about 50,000 clones, more than 70% of them present only once. Single viable CD3+CD4+CD8-CD45RO+ cells were sorted as the memory CD4+ T cells. Sequenced: memory CD4+ T cells from blood. The receptors here all came from an adult in good health and CMV-seronegative.

The V and J genes are TRBV9 and TRBJ1-4, with a weak D call TRBD1 (5 bases). The CDR3 runs to 15 residues. CDR1 is SGDLS, CDR2 YYNGEE, per germline. V was clipped by 4 bases and J by 8 bases, with 18 bases between them. The CDR3 region has the DNA TGTGCCAGCAGCCGTAGGGGAGGGATTCAGGAAAAACTGTTTTTT. Protein product: CASSRRGGIQEKLFF.

V gene TRBV4-1 combines with J gene TRBJ2-1, with TRBD2 identical over 10 bases. J lost 4 bases, V lost 3 bases, and 6 bases had no gene match. The CDR3 consists of 16 residues. Germline loops: CDR1 MGHRA, CDR2 YSYEKL. This chain's CDR3 is CASSQGSGGMYNEQFF. CDR3 DNA: TGCGCCAGCAGCCAGGGTAGCGGGGGGATGTACAATGAGCAGTTCTTC.